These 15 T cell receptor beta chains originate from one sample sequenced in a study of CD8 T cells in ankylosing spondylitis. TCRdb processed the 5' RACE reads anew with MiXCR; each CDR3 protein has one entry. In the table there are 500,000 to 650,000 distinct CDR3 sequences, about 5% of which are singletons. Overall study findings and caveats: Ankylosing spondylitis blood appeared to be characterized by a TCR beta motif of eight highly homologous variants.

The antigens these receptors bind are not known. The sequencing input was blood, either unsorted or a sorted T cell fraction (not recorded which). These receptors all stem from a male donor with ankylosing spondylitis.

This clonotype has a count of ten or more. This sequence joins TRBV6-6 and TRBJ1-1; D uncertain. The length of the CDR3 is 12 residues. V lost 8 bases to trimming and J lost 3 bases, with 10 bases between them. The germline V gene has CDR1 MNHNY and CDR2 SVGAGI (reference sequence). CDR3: CASVLEDTEAFF. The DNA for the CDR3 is TGTGCCAGCGTTTTGGAGGACACTGAAGCTTTCTTT.

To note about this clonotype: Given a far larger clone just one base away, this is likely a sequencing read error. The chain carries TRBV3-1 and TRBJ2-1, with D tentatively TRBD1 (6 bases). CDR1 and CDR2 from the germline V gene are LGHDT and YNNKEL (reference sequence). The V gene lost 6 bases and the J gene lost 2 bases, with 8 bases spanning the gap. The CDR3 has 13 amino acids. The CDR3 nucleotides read TGTGCCAGCAGTCGGGACACCTACAATGAGCAGTTCTTC. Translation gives CASSRDTYNEQFF.

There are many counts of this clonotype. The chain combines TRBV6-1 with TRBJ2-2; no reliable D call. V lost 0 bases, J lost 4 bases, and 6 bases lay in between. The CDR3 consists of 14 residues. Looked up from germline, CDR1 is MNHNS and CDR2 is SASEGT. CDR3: CASSEARLTGELFF. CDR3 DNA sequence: TGTGCCAGCAGTGAAGCGCGACTCACCGGGGAGCTGTTTTTT.

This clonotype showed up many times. The CDR3 nucleotides read TGTGCCAGCAGTCCGAAGTCGGGGCTTGGTTCACCCCTCCACTTT. Protein sequence: CASSPKSGLGSPLHF. The rearrangement uses TRBV12-3 or TRBV12-4 and TRBJ1-6; tentatively, D is TRBD1 (5 bases). CDR3 length equals 15 residues. V was cut by 5 bases and J by 9 bases, with 17 bases left in between.

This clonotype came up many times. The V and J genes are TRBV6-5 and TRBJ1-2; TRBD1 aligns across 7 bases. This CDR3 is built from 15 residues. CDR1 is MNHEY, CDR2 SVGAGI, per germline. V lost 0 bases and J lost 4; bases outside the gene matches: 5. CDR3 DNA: TGTGCCAGCAGTTACTCGGGCGGACAGGCCTATGGCTACACCTTC. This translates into CASSYSGGQAYGYTF.

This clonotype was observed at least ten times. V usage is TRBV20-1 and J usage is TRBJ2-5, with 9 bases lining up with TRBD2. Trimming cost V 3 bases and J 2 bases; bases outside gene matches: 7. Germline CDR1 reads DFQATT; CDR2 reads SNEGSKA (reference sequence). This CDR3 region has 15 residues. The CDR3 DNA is TGCAGTGCTAGTCCCGTAGCGGGAGTACAAGAGACCCAGTACTTC. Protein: CSASPVAGVQETQYF.

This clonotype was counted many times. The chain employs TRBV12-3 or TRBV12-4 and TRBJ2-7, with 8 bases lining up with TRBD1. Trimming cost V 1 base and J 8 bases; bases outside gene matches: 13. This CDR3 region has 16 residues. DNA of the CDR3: TGTGCCAGCAGTTTAGGGGGGACAGGTAGGCTTGGGAAGCAGTACTTC. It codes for CASSLGGTGRLGKQYF.

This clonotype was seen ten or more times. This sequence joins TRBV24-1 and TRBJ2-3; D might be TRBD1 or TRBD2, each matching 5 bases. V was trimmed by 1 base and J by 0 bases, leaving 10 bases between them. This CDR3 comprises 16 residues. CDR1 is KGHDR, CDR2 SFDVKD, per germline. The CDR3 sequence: CATSDFRDRSTDTQYF. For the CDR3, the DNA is TGTGCCACCAGTGATTTCCGGGACCGAAGCACAGATACGCAGTATTTT.

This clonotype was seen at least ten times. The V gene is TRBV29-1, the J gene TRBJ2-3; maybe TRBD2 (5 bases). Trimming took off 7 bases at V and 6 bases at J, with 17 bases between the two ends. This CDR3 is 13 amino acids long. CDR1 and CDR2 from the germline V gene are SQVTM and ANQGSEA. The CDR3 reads CSAERSSGDTQYF. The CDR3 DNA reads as TGCAGCGCCGAGCGCTCAAGCGGTGATACGCAGTATTTT.

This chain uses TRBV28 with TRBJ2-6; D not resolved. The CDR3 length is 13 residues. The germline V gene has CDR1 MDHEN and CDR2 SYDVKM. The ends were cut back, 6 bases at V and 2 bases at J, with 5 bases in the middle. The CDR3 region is CASSNPGANVLTF. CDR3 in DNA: TGTGCCAGCAGCAACCCTGGGGCCAACGTCCTGACTTTC.

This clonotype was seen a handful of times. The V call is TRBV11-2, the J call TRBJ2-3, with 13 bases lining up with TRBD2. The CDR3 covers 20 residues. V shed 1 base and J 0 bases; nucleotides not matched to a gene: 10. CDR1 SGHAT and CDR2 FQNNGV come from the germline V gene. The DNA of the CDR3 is TGTGCCAGCAGCTTAGCTCTACTAGCGGGGGGGGATCCAAGCACAGATACGCAGTATTTT. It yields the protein CASSLALLAGGDPSTDTQYF. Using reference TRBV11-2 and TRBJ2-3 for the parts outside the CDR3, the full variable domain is EAGVAQSPRYKIIEKRQSVAFWCNPISGHATLYWYQQILGQGPKLLIQFQNNGVVDDSQLPKDRFSAERLKGVDSTLKIQPAKLEDSAVYLCASSLALLAGGDPSTDTQYFGPGTRLTVL.

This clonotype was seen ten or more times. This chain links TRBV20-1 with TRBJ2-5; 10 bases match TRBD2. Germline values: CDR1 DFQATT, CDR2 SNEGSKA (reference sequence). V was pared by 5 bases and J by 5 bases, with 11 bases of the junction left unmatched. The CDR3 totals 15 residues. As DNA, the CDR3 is TGCAGTGCTCATCTAGCGGGAGTCTCGCGGGAGACCCAGTACTTC. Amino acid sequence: CSAHLAGVSRETQYF.

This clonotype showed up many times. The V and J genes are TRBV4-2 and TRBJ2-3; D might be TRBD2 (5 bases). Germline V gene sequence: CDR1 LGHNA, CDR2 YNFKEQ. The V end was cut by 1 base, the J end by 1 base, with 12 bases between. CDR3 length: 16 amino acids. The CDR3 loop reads CASSQVDWQRTDTQYF. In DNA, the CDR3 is TGTGCCAGCAGCCAAGTGGACTGGCAACGCACAGATACGCAGTATTTT.

DNA of the CDR3: TGTGCCAGCAGCTTAGCCCACTCCCTTGGCTATGGCTACACCTTC. This sequence encodes CASSLAHSLGYGYTF. V is TRBV7-2 and J is TRBJ1-2; D is unresolved. The V gene lost 0 bases and the J gene lost 4 bases, with 12 bases spanning the gap. CDR3 size: 15 residues. CDR1 and CDR2 from the germline V gene are SGHTA and FQGNSA.

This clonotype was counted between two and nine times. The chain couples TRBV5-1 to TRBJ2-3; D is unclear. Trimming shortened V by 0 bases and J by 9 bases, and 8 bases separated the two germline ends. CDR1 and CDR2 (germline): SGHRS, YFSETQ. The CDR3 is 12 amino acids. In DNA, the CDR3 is TGCGCCAGCAGCTTGGCCGGGCGGACGCAGTATTTT. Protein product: CASSLAGRTQYF. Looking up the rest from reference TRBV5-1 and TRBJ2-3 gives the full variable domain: KAGVTQTPRYLIKTRGQQVTLSCSPISGHRSVSWYQQTPGQGLQFLFEYFSETQRNKGNFPGRFSGRQFSNSRSEMNVSTLELGDSALYLCASSLAGRTQYFGPGTRLTVL.